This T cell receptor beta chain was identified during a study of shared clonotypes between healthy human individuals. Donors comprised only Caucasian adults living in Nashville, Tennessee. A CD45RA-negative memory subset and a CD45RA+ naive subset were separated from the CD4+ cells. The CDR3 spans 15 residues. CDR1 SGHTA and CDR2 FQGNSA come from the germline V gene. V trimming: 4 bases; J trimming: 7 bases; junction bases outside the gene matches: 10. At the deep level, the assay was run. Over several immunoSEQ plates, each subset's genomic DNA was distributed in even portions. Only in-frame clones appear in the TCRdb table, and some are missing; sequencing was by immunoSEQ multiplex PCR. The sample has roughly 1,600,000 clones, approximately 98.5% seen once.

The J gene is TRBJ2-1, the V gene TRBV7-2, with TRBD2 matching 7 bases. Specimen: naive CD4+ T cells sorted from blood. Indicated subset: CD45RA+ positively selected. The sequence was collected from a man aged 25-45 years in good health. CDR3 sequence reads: CASSSTGGSRNEQFF. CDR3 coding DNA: TGTGCCAGCAGCTCCACTGGCGGGAGTCGAAATGAGCAGTTCTTC.